A selection of T cell receptor beta chains follows, all from one sample in a study of shared clonotypes between healthy human individuals. The protocol was immunoSEQ multiplex PCR, while the TCRdb copy is restricted to in-frame clones and leaves out a portion. The repertoire holds 2 million to 3 million clones, with 80% to 95% as singletons. Material: naive CD4+ T cells from PBMCs. These receptors all stem from a man aged 18 to 29 in good health. Some clones in this sample may be carry-over from other donors' samples. Each CDR3 is given with its conserved first and last residue. The order of the fields is D gene, CDR3 length, clone size, J gene, V gene, CDR3 protein, CDR3 DNA. A D gene is named only where the DNA matches it firmly. Size is omitted from some rows. Given values are once, few, many or a class for expanded clones.

TRBD1	15	.	TRBJ2-7	TRBV5-1	CASSLATGAAYEQYF	TGCGCCAGCAGCTTAGCTACAGGGGCTGCCTACGAGCAGTACTTC
TRBD2	13	.	TRBJ2-1	TRBV10-3	CASTGDSGYEQFF	TGTGCCAGCACGGGGGATAGCGGGTATGAGCAGTTCTTC
TRBD1	18	.	TRBJ2-5	TRBV7-2	CASSLVGTGTVRPETQYF	TGTGCCAGCAGCTTAGTAGGGACAGGGACCGTACGCCCAGAGACCCAGTACTTC
TRBD2	14	.	TRBJ2-1	TRBV11-2	CASSLASGGYERFF	TGTGCCAGCAGCTTAGCTAGCGGAGGTTATGAGCGGTTCTTC
TRBD1	16	.	TRBJ1-5	TRBV5-1	CASSLESGGGNQPQHF	TGCGCCAGCAGCTTGGAATCAGGGGGTGGCAATCAGCCCCAGCATTTT
TRBD1	16	.	TRBJ2-7	TRBV5-1	CASSLGQGAPVDEQYF	TGCGCCAGCAGCTTGGGTCAGGGGGCCCCGGTGGACGAGCAGTACTTC
.	16	.	TRBJ2-3	TRBV11-2	CASSLVPGASTDTQYF	TGTGCCAGCAGCTTAGTCCCCGGTGCTAGCACAGATACGCAGTATTTT
.	14	.	TRBJ2-7	TRBV7-9	CASSLGTLTYEQYF	TGTGCCAGCAGCTTAGGGACCCTCACCTACGAGCAGTACTTC
.	16	.	TRBJ2-3	TRBV19	CASSIATGSSLDTQYF	TGTGCCAGTAGTATAGCAACAGGGTCCTCACTGGATACGCAGTATTTT
TRBD2	17	.	TRBJ2-3	TRBV2	CASNPFGLAGAGDTQYF	TGTGCCAGCAACCCCTTTGGGCTAGCGGGAGCGGGAGATACGCAGTATTTT
.	15	.	TRBJ2-1	TRBV6-4	CASSDDGSSYNEQFF	TGTGCCAGCAGTGACGACGGGTCCTCCTACAATGAGCAGTTCTTC
TRBD1	16	.	TRBJ2-2	TRBV5-1	CASSSDGTGLTGELFF	TGCGCCAGCAGCTCAGACGGGACAGGGCTTACCGGGGAGCTGTTTTTT
.	13	.	TRBJ1-1	TRBV7-2	CASSLTGFTEAFF	TGTGCCAGCAGCTTAACAGGGTTTACTGAAGCTTTCTTT
.	15	.	TRBJ1-6	TRBV6-5	CASSYSGSNNSPLHF	TGTGCCAGCAGTTACTCCGGGTCCAATAATTCACCCCTCCACTTT
.	15	.	TRBJ2-7	TRBV5-1	CASSLAGLHTDEQYF	TGCGCCAGCAGCTTGGCGGGGCTCCATACCGACGAGCAGTACTTC
.	15	.	TRBJ2-2	TRBV7-9	CASSPVTGVTGELFF	TGTGCCAGCAGCCCCGTGACGGGAGTCACCGGGGAGCTGTTTTTT
TRBD1	16	.	TRBJ2-2	TRBV7-3	CASSQGAARNTGELFF	TGTGCCAGCAGCCAGGGGGCGGCAAGGAACACCGGGGAGCTGTTTTTT
.	15	.	TRBJ2-6	TRBV15	CATSGAFSGANVLTF	TGTGCCACCAGCGGAGCCTTCTCTGGGGCCAACGTCCTGACTTTC
.	13	.	TRBJ1-1	TRBV7-2	CASSFSRDTEAFF	TGTGCCAGCAGCTTTTCCAGGGACACTGAAGCTTTCTTT
.	15	.	TRBJ1-1	TRBV9	CASSVVGGPNTEAFF	TGTGCCAGCAGCGTAGTTGGAGGGCCGAACACTGAAGCTTTCTTT
.	17	once	TRBJ2-2	TRBV9	CASSVGPRTTNTGELFF	TGTGCCAGCAGCGTAGGGCCCAGGACCACGAACACCGGGGAGCTGTTTTTT
.	15	.	TRBJ2-7	TRBV9	CASSVAGYPSYEQYF	TGTGCCAGCAGCGTAGCAGGGTACCCTTCCTACGAGCAGTACTTC
.	13	once	TRBJ2-7	TRBV5-8	CASSLLVRAEQYF	TGTGCCAGCAGCTTGTTGGTCCGAGCCGAGCAGTACTTC
.	13	.	TRBJ1-5	TRBV15	CATSRAPREPQHF	TGTGCCACCAGCAGGGCACCCAGGGAGCCCCAGCATTTT
.	13	.	TRBJ1-1	TRBV27	CASSLTTVTEAFF	TGTGCCAGCAGTTTGACGACAGTCACTGAAGCTTTCTTT
.	14	.	TRBJ2-7	TRBV6-5	CASSYSRDSYEQYF	TGTGCCAGCAGTTACTCGCGGGACTCCTACGAGCAGTACTTC
.	13	.	TRBJ2-3	TRBV29-1	CSVGRVGTDTQYF	TGCAGCGTTGGAAGGGTTGGAACAGATACGCAGTATTTT